Presented here are 32 T cell receptor beta chains from one specimen sequenced in a study of shared clonotypes between healthy human individuals (dated by TCRdb to the early 2020s). Library generation was performed with the immunoSEQ multiplex PCR assay. TCRdb took this table from immuneACCESS and kept in-frame rearrangements with V and J called. Such tables lack part of the clones; where checked against another copy, unresolved V genes explain under half of the gap, and the rest is unexplained. The sample table shows about 820,000 clones, and 85% to 95% are seen once. 24% of the sample is held by the ten biggest clonotypes. CD8 naive samples were obtained by positive selection for CCR7 among CD45RO-negative cells, yielding a CD45RA+CCR7+ population from which TemRA cells were excluded. Sequenced sample: naive CD8+ T cells sorted from blood. The cell subset or site label on this specimen signifies: CD45RA+CCR7+. Receptor source: a man aged 25 to 40 in good health.

The genes are TRBV30 and TRBJ2-7; the match to TRBD2 covers 8 bases. The CDR3 loop spans 12 amino acids. V was pared by 4 bases and J by 3 bases, with 2 bases of the junction left unmatched. Germline CDR1 is GTSNPN and CDR2 is SVGIG (reference sequence). CDR3 protein: CAWTGGDYEQYF. In DNA form, the CDR3 reads TGTGCCTGGACCGGGGGGGACTACGAGCAGTACTTC.

The chain uses TRBV27 and TRBJ2-7; 11 nucleotides align to TRBD2. Germline V CDR1 and CDR2: MNHEY, SMNVEV (reference sequence). The V gene end was trimmed by 5 bases and the J gene end by 2 bases; junction bases not matched to a gene: 8. The CDR3 is 16 residues long. CDR3 sequence: CASSPSAGLAAYEQYF. The CDR3 DNA reads as TGTGCCAGCAGTCCCTCCGCGGGACTAGCGGCCTACGAGCAGTACTTC.

V usage is TRBV27 and J usage is TRBJ1-1, with 8 bases fitting TRBD1. From germline, CDR1 is MNHEY and CDR2 SMNVEV (reference sequence). CDR3 length: 15 amino acids. Germline trimming cut 0 bases from V and 4 bases from J; bases unmatched to any gene: 4. The CDR3 DNA is TGTGCCAGCAGTTTATCCAGGGGGCTCGGCACTGAAGCTTTCTTT. Protein: CASSLSRGLGTEAFF.

The rearrangement links TRBV5-4 to TRBJ1-1; the D gene is possibly TRBD1 (5 bases). The CDR3 sequence is 16 residues long. Germline CDR1 and CDR2: SGHNT and YYREEE (reference sequence). Trimming took off 1 base at V and 0 bases at J, with 13 bases between the two ends. The CDR3 DNA is TGTGCCAGCAGCTTGAGAGGGGTTCTCATGAACACTGAAGCTTTCTTT. This sequence encodes CASSLRGVLMNTEAFF.

The chain uses TRBV29-1 and TRBJ2-1; TRBD1 agrees at 9 bases. V dropped 5 bases and J dropped 8; count of bases not matched to a gene: 10. In germline, CDR1 is SQVTM, CDR2 ANQGSEA. This CDR3 spans 14 amino acids. The CDR3 region is CSVLGQGGRDEQFF. CDR3 sequence (DNA): TGCAGCGTTCTGGGACAGGGTGGTCGTGATGAGCAGTTCTTC.

The V call is TRBV9, the J call TRBJ2-5; the match to TRBD1 covers 7 bases. With 4 bases clipped from V and 0 bases from J, the junction kept 3 bases outside the gene matches. The CDR3 extends over 14 amino acids. Germline V gene sequence: CDR1 SGDLS, CDR2 YYNGEE. The CDR3 region has the DNA TGTGCCAGCAGCACAGGGGTGGACCAAGAGACCCAGTACTTC. Translating gives CASSTGVDQETQYF.

The V and J genes are TRBV29-1 and TRBJ1-4, with 9 positions matching TRBD1. V shed 6 bases and J 5 bases; nucleotides not matched to a gene: 10. Germline loops: CDR1 SQVTM, CDR2 ANQGSEA. There are 15 residues in the CDR3. The CDR3 nucleotides are TGCAGCGTCTCCGTCGGACAGGGGAGAAATGAAAAACTGTTTTTT. It codes for CSVSVGQGRNEKLFF.

The rearrangement links TRBV6-5 to TRBJ1-1; D remains unclear. CDR3 length: 15 residues. Germline lookup yields CDR1 MNHEY and CDR2 SVGAGI. The V gene lost 8 bases and the J gene lost 2 bases, with 18 bases spanning the gap. The CDR3 DNA is TGTGCCAGCGGGTTGGGAGGTCATTTTAACACTGAAGCTTTCTTT. Amino acids: CASGLGGHFNTEAFF.

The chain is built from TRBV5-1 and TRBJ2-1, with a tentative D call TRBD2 (5 bases). CDR1 is SGHRS, CDR2 YFSETQ, per germline. The V gene lost 0 bases and the J gene lost 0 bases, with 7 bases spanning the gap. The CDR3 extends over 15 amino acids. CDR3 loop: CASSLGEISYNEQFF. The CDR3 bases are TGCGCCAGCAGCTTGGGGGAGATCTCCTACAATGAGCAGTTCTTC.

V gene TRBV9 combines with J gene TRBJ2-7; 8 bases are a match to TRBD1. V was clipped by 4 bases and J by 2 bases; unmatched bases: 8. Germline V CDR1 and CDR2: SGDLS, YYNGEE. The CDR3 runs to 15 residues. The CDR3 reads CASSSAGQGPYEQYF. Here the CDR3 DNA reads TGTGCCAGCAGCTCCGCCGGACAGGGTCCCTACGAGCAGTACTTC.

The V gene is TRBV12-5, the J gene TRBJ2-7, with TRBD1 matching over 7 bases. This CDR3 comprises 17 residues. J gave up 2 bases and V 3 bases, and 13 bases lay outside the gene matches. Germline V gene sequence: CDR1 LGHNT, CDR2 FRNRAP. Written as DNA, the CDR3 is TGTGCTAGTGGTTTTACACAGGGGCCGGGGAGCACCTACGAGCAGTACTTC. Translating gives CASGFTQGPGSTYEQYF.

In nucleotides, the CDR3 is TGTGCCAGCACCCTGGGGGGGAGGGCTCAAGAGCAGTACTTC. As protein: CASTLGGRAQEQYF. The chain recombines TRBV28 with TRBJ2-7; TRBD2 aligns across 7 bases. Looked up from germline, CDR1 is MDHEN and CDR2 is SYDVKM. V shed 7 bases, J shed 7 bases, and the junction held 13 bases outside the gene matches. CDR3 length: 14 residues. Full variable domain (remainder filled in from reference TRBV28 and TRBJ2-7): DVKVTQSSRYLVKRTGEKVFLECVQDMDHENMFWYRQDPGLGLRLIYFSYDVKMKEKGDIPEGYSVSREKKERFSLILESASTNQTSMYLCASTLGGRAQEQYFGPGTRLTVT.

The chain uses TRBV21-1 and TRBJ1-1. TRBV21-1 is a pseudogene locus. CDR3 length: 14 amino acids. The CDR3: CASSKGGENTEAFF. The CDR3, as DNA: TGTGCCAGCAGCAAAGGTGGGGAGAACACTGAAGCTTTCTTT.

The chain employs TRBV6-6 and TRBJ1-4, with D perhaps TRBD1 (5 bases). V dropped 5 bases and J dropped 5 bases, with 12 bases sitting between them. This CDR3 has 14 amino acids. Germline V lookup: CDR1 MNHNY, CDR2 SVGAGI (reference sequence). The chain's CDR3 is CASSPTGLNEKLFF. CDR3 bases: TGTGCCAGCAGTCCCACGGGGCTGAATGAAAAACTGTTTTTT.

The rearrangement uses TRBV7-9 and TRBJ1-3; 8 nucleotides agree with TRBD1. The CDR3 covers 14 residues. The J segment lost 0 bases and the V segment lost 10 bases, leaving 5 bases of the junction unmatched. Germline CDR1 and CDR2: SEHNR and FQNEAQ (reference sequence). The CDR3 loop is CATAGQDSGNTIYF. DNA of the CDR3: TGTGCCACCGCGGGACAGGACTCTGGAAACACCATATATTTT.

The rearrangement joins TRBV2 to TRBJ1-5, with D unresolved. Germline V lookup: CDR1 SNHLY, CDR2 FYNNEI. The V end was cut by 8 bases, the J end by 0 bases, with 11 bases between. The CDR3 has 14 residues. The CDR3 loop is CASGEGYSNQPQHF. The CDR3 DNA is TGTGCCAGCGGGGAGGGCTATAGCAATCAGCCCCAGCATTTT. The complete variable domain, with remaining parts taken from reference TRBV2 and TRBJ1-5, reads EPEVTQTPSHQVTQMGQEVILRCVPISNHLYFYWYRQILGQKVEFLVSFYNNEISEKSEIFDDQFSVERPDGSNFTLKIRSTKLEDSAMYFCASGEGYSNQPQHFGDGTRLSIL.

The rearrangement uses TRBV27 and TRBJ2-7; D is possibly TRBD1 or TRBD2 (5 bases each). This CDR3 has 14 amino acids. The V gene lost 5 bases and the J gene lost 3 bases, with 14 bases spanning the gap. Germline lookup yields CDR1 MNHEY and CDR2 SMNVEV (reference sequence). The CDR3 coding sequence is TGTGCCAGCAGTCCAGGGACGGATCTCTACGAGCAGTACTTC. Translating gives CASSPGTDLYEQYF.

The chain joins TRBV28 to TRBJ2-7; TRBD2 matches at 13 bases. This CDR3 comprises 20 residues. The V segment lost 5 bases and the J segment 2 bases; nucleotides outside the gene matches: 18. The germline CDR1 and CDR2 sequences are MDHEN and SYDVKM. The CDR3 loop reads CASSPRVGLAGSAAPYEQYF. For the CDR3, the DNA is TGTGCCAGCAGTCCGCGGGTGGGACTAGCGGGAAGCGCGGCCCCCTACGAGCAGTACTTC.

This chain links TRBV6-1 with TRBJ2-1, with 11 bases fitting TRBD2. Germline loops: CDR1 MNHNS, CDR2 SASEGT. CDR3 length equals 13 residues. With V trimmed by 4 bases and J by 10 bases, 3 bases remained unmatched. The CDR3 here is CASSGGLAGEQFF. CDR3 in DNA: TGTGCCAGCAGTGGAGGACTAGCGGGCGAGCAGTTCTTC.

The chain has TRBV29-1 and TRBJ1-2; the D is unclear. This CDR3 comprises 11 residues. Germline assignment: CDR1 SQVTM and CDR2 ANQGSEA. Deletions cut 6 bases from V and 3 bases from J, with 8 bases between. The CDR3 DNA is TGCAGCGTGAGGGAAGACTATGGCTACACCTTC. It is translated as CSVREDYGYTF.

The V gene is TRBV19, the J gene TRBJ2-2, with a weak D call TRBD1 (6 bases). This CDR3 is built from 15 residues. In germline, CDR1 is LNHDA, CDR2 SQIVND (reference sequence). The germline V and J ends were trimmed by 5 bases and 4 bases, with 14 bases remaining between them. CDR3 DNA: TGTGCCAGTAGTCTTCTACAGGGCTTCACCGGGGAGCTGTTTTTT. Its protein is CASSLLQGFTGELFF.

This chain uses TRBV7-9 with TRBJ2-1, with TRBD1 matching 8 bases. Per germline, CDR1 SEHNR and CDR2 FQNEAQ (reference sequence). V shed 4 bases, J shed 4 bases, and the junction held 6 bases outside the gene matches. The CDR3 runs 15 residues. The CDR3 here is CASSSSDRVYNEQFF. The DNA for the CDR3 is TGTGCCAGCAGCTCATCGGACAGGGTTTACAATGAGCAGTTCTTC.

The V and J genes are TRBV9 and TRBJ2-7; 8 bases map to TRBD2. This CDR3 region has 18 residues. V shed 0 bases, J shed 4 bases, and the junction held 15 bases outside the gene matches. The germline V gene has CDR1 SGDLS and CDR2 YYNGEE. This CDR3 reads CASSVDVLGAGVAYEQYF. CDR3 in DNA: TGTGCCAGCAGCGTAGACGTCTTGGGAGCGGGAGTAGCGTACGAGCAGTACTTC.

The chain joins TRBV5-6 to TRBJ2-2; D not resolved. CDR1 and CDR2 from the germline V gene are SGHDT and YYEEEE. V was cut by 5 bases and J by 5 bases, with 7 bases left in between. The CDR3 is 12 amino acids. Here the CDR3 reads CASSIITGELFF. CDR3 DNA: TGTGCCAGCAGTATTATAACCGGGGAGCTGTTTTTT.

The V and J genes are TRBV21-1 and TRBJ2-7; no DNA check was done on the table's D call, TRBD1. TRBV21-1 is flagged as a pseudogene. The CDR3 runs 17 residues. CDR3: CASSVRDRDFHSYEQYF. The CDR3 coding sequence is TGTGCCAGCAGCGTCCGGGACAGGGATTTCCACTCCTACGAGCAGTACTTC.

J is TRBJ2-7 and V is TRBV10-2, with 7 positions matching TRBD2. With 0 bases clipped from V and 2 bases from J, the junction kept 4 bases outside the gene matches. Germline CDR1 reads WSHSY; CDR2 reads SAAADI. The CDR3 length is 15 residues. The CDR3 loop reads CASSESGTTTYEQYF. The DNA of the CDR3 is TGCGCCAGCAGTGAGTCAGGGACTACCACCTACGAGCAGTACTTC.

The chain recombines TRBV7-9 with TRBJ2-1; 7 nucleotides line up with TRBD1. Germline assignment: CDR1 SEHNR and CDR2 FQNEAQ (reference sequence). Losses at the gene ends were 6 bases for V and 8 bases for J; bases not matched to a gene: 4. The length of the CDR3 is 12 residues. The DNA of the CDR3 is TGTGCCAGCAGGACAGGGTTGTATGAGCAGTTCTTC. This sequence encodes CASRTGLYEQFF.

The J gene is TRBJ2-1, the V gene TRBV5-4; D possibly corresponds to TRBD2 (5 bases). V shed 1 base and J shed 1 base, with 9 bases lying between them. Germline-derived CDR1 and CDR2 are SGHNT and YYREEE (reference sequence). The CDR3 runs to 15 residues. The DNA for the CDR3 is TGTGCCAGCAGCTTGTTGGACTCTTCCTACAATGAGCAGTTCTTC. Amino acid sequence: CASSLLDSSYNEQFF.

This clone was seen only a few times. This CDR3 reads CASSSNEGNTGELFF. DNA for the CDR3: TGTGCCAGCAGCTCAAATGAGGGGAACACCGGGGAGCTGTTTTTT. V is TRBV7-9 and J is TRBJ2-2; D might be TRBD2 (5 bases). Looked up from germline, CDR1 is SEHNR and CDR2 is FQNEAQ (reference sequence). The CDR3 runs to 15 residues. The germline V and J ends were trimmed by 4 bases and 1 base, with 10 bases remaining between them.

CDR3 sequence: CASSQELALPDEQFF. The CDR3, as DNA: TGCGCCAGCAGCCAAGAACTAGCCCTCCCCGATGAGCAGTTCTTC. The chain uses TRBV4-1 and TRBJ2-1; tentative D call: TRBD2 (6 bases). The germline gives CDR1 MGHRA, CDR2 YSYEKL. The CDR3 is 15 amino acids. Between the trimmed V and J ends, which lost 0 bases and 8 bases, there was a span of 14 bases.

The rearrangement uses TRBV29-1 and TRBJ2-3; D might be TRBD1 (5 bases). The CDR3 extends over 14 amino acids. V was pared by 4 bases and J by 4 bases, with 15 bases between. CDR1 and CDR2 from the germline V gene are SQVTM and ANQGSEA. CDR3 DNA sequence: TGCAGCGTTGTGGGGCTAGTATTCCCAGATACGCAGTATTTT. Its protein product is CSVVGLVFPDTQYF.

Here the CDR3 DNA reads TGTGCCAGCAGCACTCTTGGAGGGATCAATCAGCCCCAGCATTTT. Protein: CASSTLGGINQPQHF. This rearrangement joins TRBV7-2 to TRBJ1-5; D is unresolved. CDR1 and CDR2 (germline): SGHTA, FQGNSA. The CDR3 covers 15 residues. V was shortened by 5 bases and J by 3 bases, with 14 bases between the two germline ends.